The 9 T cell receptor beta chains below were found in one sample sequenced in a study of cytomegalovirus exposure and HLA in healthy donors (dated by TCRdb to about 2017). The library relied on the immunoSEQ multiplex PCR assay. A mixture of 60 forward primers for TCR Vbeta segments and 13 reverse primers for TCR Jbeta segments was used in the multiplex PCR. Held by TCRdb, this immuneACCESS table contains in-frame sequences only and omits some clones. Under half of the omission traces to an unresolved V gene where checked; the cause of the rest is unknown. For this sample the table gives about 65,000 clones, of which roughly 80% were detected only once. Under 3% of the sample is taken by the ten largest. The sequenced sample consisted of PBMCs. These receptors were collected from a girl between 10 and 17 years old in good health and CMV-seropositive.

This chain connects TRBV19 to TRBJ1-5, with TRBD1 matching 7 bases. V trimming: 4 bases; J trimming: 8 bases; junction bases outside the gene matches: 2. This CDR3 is 12 amino acids long. The germline V gene encodes CDR1 LNHDA and CDR2 SQIVND (reference sequence). The DNA for the CDR3 is TGTGCCAGTAGTAAACAGGGGAAGCCCCAGCATTTT. This translates into CASSKQGKPQHF.

This clone was observed a few times. The chain links TRBV7-9 to TRBJ1-3, with a weak D call TRBD1 (5 bases). The CDR3 has 13 amino acids. Germline V lookup: CDR1 SEHNR, CDR2 FQNEAQ (reference sequence). Trimming took off 5 bases at V and 7 bases at J, with 12 bases between the two ends. This CDR3 reads CASSDSFGNTIYF. The CDR3 coding sequence is TGTGCCAGCAGCGACAGCTTTGGCAACACCATATATTTT.

This clone turned up a few times. The chain has TRBV6-1 and TRBJ1-1; D is perhaps TRBD1 (5 bases). The length of the CDR3 is 14 residues. V was cut by 6 bases and J by 1 base, with 12 bases left in between. Germline CDR1 MNHNS, CDR2 SASEGT. CDR3 nucleotide sequence: TGTGCCAGCAGATACTTGACAGAGAACACTGAAGCTTTCTTT. Amino acids: CASRYLTENTEAFF.

J is TRBJ2-3 and V is TRBV9; D is possibly TRBD1 (6 bases). CDR3 size: 15 residues. V was trimmed by 3 bases and J by 2 bases, leaving 13 bases between them. The germline CDR1 and CDR2 sequences are SGDLS and YYNGEE. CDR3 loop: CASSGRTAPTDTQYF. The CDR3 DNA is TGTGCCAGCAGCGGGAGGACAGCTCCCACAGATACGCAGTATTTT.

This chain links TRBV11-2 with TRBJ2-7, with D possibly being TRBD2 (5 bases). Trimming pared 2 bases from V and 7 bases from J, leaving 15 bases between. The CDR3 has 14 amino acids. Germline assignment: CDR1 SGHAT and CDR2 FQNNGV. CDR3 coding DNA: TGTGCCAGCAGCTTAATGAGCCAGGACTGGGAGCAGTACTTC. Translation: CASSLMSQDWEQYF.

The chain combines TRBV27 with TRBJ2-6, with D uncertain. The CDR3 spans 15 residues. Looked up from germline, CDR1 is MNHEY and CDR2 is SMNVEV (reference sequence). The V and J ends lost 6 bases and 0 bases respectively, with 9 bases between them. In DNA, the CDR3 is TGTGCCAGCAGCCTAGTCCTCTCTGGGGCCAACGTCCTGACTTTC. As protein: CASSLVLSGANVLTF. The full variable domain, rest sourced from reference TRBV27 and TRBJ2-6, is EAQVTQNPRYLITVTGKKLTVTCSQNMNHEYMSWYRQDPGLGLRQIYYSMNVEVTDKGDVPEGYKVSRKEKRNFPLILESPSPNQTSLYFCASSLVLSGANVLTFGAGSRLTVL.

V gene TRBV7-9 combines with J gene TRBJ2-7; 10 bases line up with TRBD1. Germline-derived CDR1 and CDR2 are SEHNR and FQNEAQ (reference sequence). The CDR3 is 15 amino acids. Trimming at V came to 6 bases and at J to 3 bases, leaving 8 bases not matched to a gene. The CDR3 DNA sequence: TGTGCCAGCAGGTACCGGGACAGGGGAAACTACGAGCAGTACTTC. Its translation is CASRYRDRGNYEQYF.

V gene TRBV30 combines with J gene TRBJ2-7; D not certain. V gave up 2 bases and J gave up 9 bases, with 11 bases separating them. Germline-derived CDR1 and CDR2 are GTSNPN and SVGIG (reference sequence). The CDR3 length is 11 residues. The CDR3 region is CAWSNSLAQYF. CDR3 bases: TGTGCCTGGAGTAACAGCTTGGCGCAGTACTTC.

This CDR3 reads CAWSRVNPSGNTIYF. The CDR3 DNA is TGTGCCTGGAGTCGAGTCAACCCCTCTGGAAACACCATATATTTT. The chain links TRBV30 to TRBJ1-3; unclear D gene. The germline CDR1 and CDR2 sequences are GTSNPN and SVGIG (reference sequence). This CDR3 is 15 amino acids long. Trimming removed 2 bases from V and 0 bases from J, with 11 bases in between.